This T cell receptor (beta chain) stems from a study of cytomegalovirus exposure and HLA in healthy donors. Study conclusions and caveats: TCR clusters originating in the first cohort tended to co-occur in the 110 or so validation repertoires, according to a later analysis. High specificity and sensitivity for cytomegalovirus status were reported for the classifier.

The CDR3 has 15 residues. Trimming left V 0 bases short and J 8 bases short, with 17 bases between. Germline V gene sequence: CDR1 SGHNT, CDR2 YYREEE (reference sequence). The method was immunoSEQ multiplex PCR; TCRdb's version includes in-frame clones alone and lacks a portion of them. This sample has some 340,000 clones, with around 90% found just once. Details on this clone: Its antigen remains unknown.

The receptor was isolated from a woman in her twenties or thirties in good health and CMV-seropositive. The sample was PBMCs. The V gene is TRBV5-4, the J gene TRBJ1-2; D may be TRBD1 (5 bases). The DNA for the CDR3 is TGTGCCAGCAGCTTGGAACCTTTCCGGGACGGCGGCTACACCTTC. Its protein product is CASSLEPFRDGGYTF.